This TCR beta chain emerged from a study of shared clonotypes between healthy human individuals. Profiled with immunoSEQ multiplex PCR; TCRdb holds only in-frame clones, not every one. The data show about 2.1 million clones, 90% to 95% seen once. The V end lost 10 bases, the J end lost 1 base, and 17 bases lay between the germline ends. The CDR3 has 15 amino acids. A remark on this clone: Its target is not known.

Selected positively for CCR7 and CD45RO-negative, naive CD8 cells excluded terminally differentiated effector memory CD45RA+ cells. Overall study findings and caveats: For naive CD4 cells, 4% to 5% of clonotypes were shared across a handful of donors. Sharing of clonotypes among donors was expected to vary with sequencing depth. Collection of samples was limited to blood; tissue repertoires likely differ.

The chain combines TRBV23-1 with TRBJ1-5, with no clear D. TRBV23-1 is classed as an ORF, of uncertain function. The source of this sequence is a man between 18 and 29 years old in good health. Some clones in this sample may be carry-over from other donors' samples. The material sequenced was naive CD8+ T cells from PBMCs. CDR3 loop: CATSCKDVSNQPQHF. CDR3 coding DNA: TGCGCCACCTCCTGCAAGGACGTCAGCAATCAGCCCCAGCATTTT.